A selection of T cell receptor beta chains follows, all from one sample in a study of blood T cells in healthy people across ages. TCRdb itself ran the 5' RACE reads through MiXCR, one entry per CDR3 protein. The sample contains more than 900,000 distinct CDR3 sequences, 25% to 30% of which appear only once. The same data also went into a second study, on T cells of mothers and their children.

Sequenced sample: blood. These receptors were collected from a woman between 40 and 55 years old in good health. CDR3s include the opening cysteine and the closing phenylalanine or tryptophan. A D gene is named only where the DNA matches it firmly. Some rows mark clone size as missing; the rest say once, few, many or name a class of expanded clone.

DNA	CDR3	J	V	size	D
TGTGCCAGCAAAACTAGGGAAACCGGGGAGCTGTTTTTT	CASKTRETGELFF	TRBJ2-2	TRBV6-5	-	-
TGTGCCAGCAGTAGCAGGGATAAGGGGTGCAATGAGCAGTTCTTC	CASSSRDKGCNEQFF	TRBJ2-1	TRBV28	-	-
TGTGCCAGCAGCTTAGGGGCATCGCAAGCTTTCTTT	CASSLGASQAFF	TRBJ1-1	TRBV7-9	few	-
TGTGCCAGCAGGTATCTAAGCGGGGGGCCGCTTAGCACAGATACGCAGTATTTT	CASRYLSGGPLSTDTQYF	TRBJ2-3	TRBV6-5	-	TRBD2
TGTGCCAGTAGTCTCCAGGGGTGGGAGCTGTTTTTT	CASSLQGWELFF	TRBJ2-2	TRBV19	few	-
TGTGCCAGCAGCCAAGATTCGGGACACAGCTCTGAGGCCAACGTCCTGACTTTC	CASSQDSGHSSEANVLTF	TRBJ2-6	TRBV14	-	-
TGTGCCAGCAGCTTAATCGGGGGACAGGGGGCCGGGGAGCTGTTTTTT	CASSLIGGQGAGELFF	TRBJ2-2	TRBV7-3	-	TRBD1
TGTGCCAGCAGGCCACAACAGGGGGCGACAGCCGAAGCTTTCTTT	CASRPQQGATAEAFF	TRBJ1-1	TRBV28	-	TRBD1
TGTGCCAGCAGTTTAAGGGACAGGTCGGGTGAGCAGTTCTTC	CASSLRDRSGEQFF	TRBJ2-1	TRBV27	-	TRBD1
TGTACCAGCAGTGAATTAAGGAATAAGGCTAACTATGGCTACACCTTC	CTSSELRNKANYGYTF	TRBJ1-2	TRBV2	once	-
TGCAGCGTTGACCCGTCTAGCACAGATACGCAGTATTTT	CSVDPSSTDTQYF	TRBJ2-3	TRBV29-1	many	-
TGCAGTCCCCGCCTAGCGGGGGCTTATAAGCAGTTCTTC	CSPRLAGAYKQFF	TRBJ2-1	TRBV20-1	-	TRBD2
TGTGCCAGCAGCCCGCCTGGGGGGTATGGCTACACCTTC	CASSPPGGYGYTF	TRBJ1-2	TRBV5-6	many	-
TGCAGTGCTAGAGATGCCCAGGGGGGGGTGGAAAACTATGGCTACACCTTC	CSARDAQGGVENYGYTF	TRBJ1-2	TRBV20-1	-	TRBD1
TGTGCCAGCAGTCCACTCCCAAAACCGACAGGGGAGGCCTACGAGCAGTACTTC	CASSPLPKPTGEAYEQYF	TRBJ2-7	TRBV27	few	TRBD1
TGTGCCAGCAGCTTAGGGGCCCTATACGAGCAGTACTTC	CASSLGALYEQYF	TRBJ2-7	TRBV7-2	-	-
TGCGCCAGCAGCTCCGACAGGGGAATCGCTAACTATGGCTACACCTTC	CASSSDRGIANYGYTF	TRBJ1-2	TRBV5-1	many	TRBD1
TGTGCCAGCTTGACAGGGGGAAACACAGATACGCAGTATTTT	CASLTGGNTDTQYF	TRBJ2-3	TRBV28	-	TRBD1
TGTGCCAGCAGCCAAGGAGACTATAGCTCCTACGAGCAGTACTTC	CASSQGDYSSYEQYF	TRBJ2-7	TRBV4-2	-	-
TGTGCCAGCAGTCACCCGGGACCTACGAACGAGCAGTACTTC	CASSHPGPTNEQYF	TRBJ2-7	TRBV12-3/TRBV12-4	many	-
TGCAGTGCCCGGACAGGCAGGGGCTATGGCTACACCTTC	CSARTGRGYGYTF	TRBJ1-2	TRBV20-1	-	TRBD1
TGCAGCGCCGCCGAAGGGACTAGTCGGGTAGATACGCAGTATTTT	CSAAEGTSRVDTQYF	TRBJ2-3	TRBV29-1	-	TRBD2
TGTGCCACGGGGTTCCCCGGGGGGACGAAAGAGCAGTTCTTC	CATGFPGGTKEQFF	TRBJ2-1	TRBV2	-	TRBD2
TGCAGCGTTGATGCAGGCCTTAGCACAGATACGCAGTATTTT	CSVDAGLSTDTQYF	TRBJ2-3	TRBV29-1	few	-
TGTGCCAGCAGCTTAGTCGGGGACAGGGCGCCTGGGGCCAACGTCCTGACTTTC	CASSLVGDRAPGANVLTF	TRBJ2-6	TRBV7-9	-	TRBD1
TGTGCCAGCAGTTTTGGGGGGAGACAGGGGGCAGATGGCTACACCTTC	CASSFGGRQGADGYTF	TRBJ1-2	TRBV28	-	TRBD1
TGCGCCAGCAGCTATTCTAGCGGGGGGGCCACCTACAATGAGCAGTTCTTC	CASSYSSGGATYNEQFF	TRBJ2-1	TRBV5-1	-	TRBD2
TGCGCCAGCAGCTTGGTTGGACAGGGGGATTACTCGGGTCTCTATGGCCACACCTTC	CASSLVGQGDYSGLYGHTF	TRBJ1-2	TRBV5-1	-	TRBD1
TGCAGCGTTGAAGGAGGGGGAAAAGAGACCCAGTACTTC	CSVEGGGKETQYF	TRBJ2-5	TRBV29-1	many	-
TGTGCCAGCAGCTTAACTAGCCGGACTAGCGCAGGCTCCTACAATGAGCAGTTCTTC	CASSLTSRTSAGSYNEQFF	TRBJ2-1	TRBV7-3	few	TRBD2
TGTGCCAGTACCATCGCACTAGCGAACTACAATGAGCGGTTCTTC	CASTIALANYNERFF	TRBJ2-1	TRBV19	few	TRBD2
TGCGCCAGCAGCTTGACCGAGACAGGGGATCAAGAGACCCAGTACTTC	CASSLTETGDQETQYF	TRBJ2-5	TRBV5-1	few	TRBD1
TGCGCCAGCAGCCAATTCAGACATGCACATGAAGCTTTCTTT	CASSQFRHAHEAFF	TRBJ1-1	TRBV4-1	many	-
TGTGCCAGCAGCTTAGCGGGGGCGGGGGGCCGACAGCCCCAGCATTTT	CASSLAGAGGRQPQHF	TRBJ1-5	TRBV7-2	-	-
TGTGCCAGCAGTCAGGGATTGGGGAGCGGGGTCCAAGAGACCCAGTACTTC	CASSQGLGSGVQETQYF	TRBJ2-5	TRBV12-3/TRBV12-4	many	TRBD2
TGCGCCAGCAGCCAAGGGCCGCCCCGGACCAGCTCTGGAAACACCATATATTTT	CASSQGPPRTSSGNTIYF	TRBJ1-3	TRBV4-3	-	-